This T cell receptor (beta chain) was recorded in a study of T cell changes during pregnancy in multiple sclerosis. Assay: immunoSEQ multiplex PCR; the TCRdb copy retains only in-frame clones and omits some. The repertoire consists of roughly 70,000 clones, with 88% occurring once and the leading ten covering approximately 3.5%. V dropped 1 base and J dropped 1; count of bases not matched to a gene: 7. The germline V gene has CDR1 SGHRS and CDR2 YFSETQ. The CDR3 spans 16 residues. This sequence joins TRBV5-1 and TRBJ1-1; the match to TRBD1 covers 7 bases. The sequence was collected from a female donor with multiple sclerosis, enrolled in a pregnancy study. Sample: peripheral blood, taken before pregnancy. The CDR3 DNA sequence: TGCGCCAGCAGCTTGATGACAGGGCTCAAGAACACTGAAGCTTTCTTT. Translating it yields CASSLMTGLKNTEAFF. Looking up the rest from reference TRBV5-1 and TRBJ1-1 gives the full variable domain: KAGVTQTPRYLIKTRGQQVTLSCSPISGHRSVSWYQQTPGQGLQFLFEYFSETQRNKGNFPGRFSGRQFSNSRSEMNVSTLELGDSALYLCASSLMTGLKNTEAFFGQGTRLTVV.